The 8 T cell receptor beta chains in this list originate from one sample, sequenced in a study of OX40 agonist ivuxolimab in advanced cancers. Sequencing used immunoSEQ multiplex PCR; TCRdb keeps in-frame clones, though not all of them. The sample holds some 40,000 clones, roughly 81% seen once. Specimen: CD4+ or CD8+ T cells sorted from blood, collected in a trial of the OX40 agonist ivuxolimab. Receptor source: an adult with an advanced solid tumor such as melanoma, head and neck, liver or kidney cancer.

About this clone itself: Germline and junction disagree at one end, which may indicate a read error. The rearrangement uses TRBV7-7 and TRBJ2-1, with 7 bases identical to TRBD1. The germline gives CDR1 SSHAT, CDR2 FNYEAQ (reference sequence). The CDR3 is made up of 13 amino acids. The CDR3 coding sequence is TGTGCTAGCAGCCCCGACAGGGATAATGAGCAGTTCTTC. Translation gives CASSPDRDNEQFF.

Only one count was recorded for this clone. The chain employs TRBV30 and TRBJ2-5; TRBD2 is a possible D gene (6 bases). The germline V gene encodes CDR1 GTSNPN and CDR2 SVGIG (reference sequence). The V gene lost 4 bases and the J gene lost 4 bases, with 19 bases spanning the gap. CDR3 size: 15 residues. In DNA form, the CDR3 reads TGTGCCTGGAATATTCTCAGAAGCGGGTCAGAGACCCAGTACTTC. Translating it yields CAWNILRSGSETQYF.

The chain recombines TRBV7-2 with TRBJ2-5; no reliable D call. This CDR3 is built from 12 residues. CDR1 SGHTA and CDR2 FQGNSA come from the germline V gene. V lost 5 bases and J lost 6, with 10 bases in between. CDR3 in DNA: TGTGCCAGCAGCACCGAGCTAAAGACCCAGTACTTC. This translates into CASSTELKTQYF.

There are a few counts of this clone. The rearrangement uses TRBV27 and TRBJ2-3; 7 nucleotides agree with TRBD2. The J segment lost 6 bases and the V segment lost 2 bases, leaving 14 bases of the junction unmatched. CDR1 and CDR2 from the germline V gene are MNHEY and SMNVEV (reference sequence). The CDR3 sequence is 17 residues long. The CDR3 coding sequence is TGTGCCAGCAGTTTACGGACTGCGCGGGAGATCGTCGATACGCAGTATTTT. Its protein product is CASSLRTAREIVDTQYF.

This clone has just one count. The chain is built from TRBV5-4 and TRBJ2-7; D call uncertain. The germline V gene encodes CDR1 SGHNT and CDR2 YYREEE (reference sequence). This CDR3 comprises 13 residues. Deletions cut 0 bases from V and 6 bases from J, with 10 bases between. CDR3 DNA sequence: TGTGCCAGCAGCTTGGACGGGCCCGCCGAGCAGTACTTC. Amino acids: CASSLDGPAEQYF.

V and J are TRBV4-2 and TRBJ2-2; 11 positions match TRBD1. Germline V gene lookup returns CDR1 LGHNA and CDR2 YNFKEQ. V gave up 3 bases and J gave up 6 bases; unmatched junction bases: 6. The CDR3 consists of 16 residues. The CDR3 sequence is CASSQAGTGGAGELFF. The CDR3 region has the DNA TGTGCCAGCAGCCAGGCCGGGACAGGGGGTGCCGGGGAGCTGTTTTTT.

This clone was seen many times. CDR3 coding DNA: TGTGCCAGCAGTTACTCTGGCAGTGCGGATGGCTACACCTTC. This encodes CASSYSGSADGYTF. The J gene is TRBJ1-2, the V gene TRBV6-5; unclear D gene. CDR3 length: 14 amino acids. V was clipped by 0 bases and J by 6 bases, with 11 bases between them. CDR1 MNHEY and CDR2 SVGAGI come from the germline V gene.

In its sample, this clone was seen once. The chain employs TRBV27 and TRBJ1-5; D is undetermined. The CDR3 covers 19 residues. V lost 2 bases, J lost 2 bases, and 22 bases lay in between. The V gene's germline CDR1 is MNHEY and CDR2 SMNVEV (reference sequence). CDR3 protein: CASSLIVGPTGNGNQPQHF. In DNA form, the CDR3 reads TGTGCCAGCAGTTTAATTGTGGGCCCAACTGGGAACGGCAATCAGCCCCAGCATTTT.